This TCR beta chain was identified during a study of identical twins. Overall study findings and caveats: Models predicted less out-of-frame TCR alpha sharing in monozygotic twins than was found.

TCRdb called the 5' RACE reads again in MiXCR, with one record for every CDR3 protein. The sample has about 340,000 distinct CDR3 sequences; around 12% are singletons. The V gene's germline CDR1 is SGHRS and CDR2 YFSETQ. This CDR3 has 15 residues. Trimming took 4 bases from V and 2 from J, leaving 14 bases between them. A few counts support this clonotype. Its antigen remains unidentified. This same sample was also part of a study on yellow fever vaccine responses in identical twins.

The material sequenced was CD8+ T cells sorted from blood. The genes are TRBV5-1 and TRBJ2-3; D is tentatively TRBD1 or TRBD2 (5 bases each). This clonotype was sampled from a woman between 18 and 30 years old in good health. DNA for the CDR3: TGCGCCAGCAGCCCCCGGGACCCTTTCACAGATACGCAGTATTTT. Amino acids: CASSPRDPFTDTQYF.